This T cell receptor (beta chain) derives from a study of cytomegalovirus exposure and HLA in healthy donors listed by TCRdb under 2017. Study-wide context: According to an earlier analysis of a few hundred of the donors, some 180 million T cells yielded roughly 100 million unique TCR beta sequences and approximately 280 Gb of sequence data. An early release that covered some 640 HLA-typed donors contained around 300 gigabases of sequencing data and 70 million to 100 million unique TCR sequences. The genetic ancestry cluster associated with self-reported Caucasian donors included around four fifths of the roughly 380 genotyped donors. The study was designed to test whether signatures of past pathogen exposure could be identified by cataloging public T cell receptors. Using immunosequencing, the study profiled T cell repertoires from fewer than 850 subjects and related those repertoires to cytomegalovirus serostatus. In addition to the first cohort of 650 to 800 subjects, a separate validation cohort of about 120 different subjects was used. The study combined high-throughput TCR immunosequencing, statistical association of individual TCRs with disease status, and machine learning to predict cytomegalovirus infection status. To study patterns of TCR occurrence, a later analysis re-analyzed previously published TCR beta repertoires from 666 donors and added high-resolution HLA genotyping. Rather than drawing on any new phenotypic data, the later analysis identified candidate immune exposures from TCR beta sequences and the way those sequences occurred across donors. To decide whether each TCR beta V gene segment behaved as functional or pseudogenic, an earlier analysis of 587 of the donors relied on high-throughput TCR beta sequencing. Alongside the repertoire data, information on donor age, sex, ethnicity and CMV serostatus was compiled. Genome-wide SNP genotypes for about 65% of the roughly 700 donors were used in a later genetic analysis, which treated that subset as a discovery cohort. Every discovery cohort repertoire had been produced on one sequencing platform. Class I and class II HLA loci were covered by the typing at four-digit resolution. Typing coverage varied by locus: roughly 620-630 donors for A, B, C, DRB1 and DQB1; 522 for DQA1; around 570 for DPA1; 450 to 480 for DPB1. A handful of DR-DQ haplotypes were handled as single units for association and clustering because linkage in the cohort was strong. Among 300 to 500 genotyped donors of the cohort, an average of approximately 240,000 unique TCR beta nucleotide sequences was sequenced per donor, of which about 19% were non-productive. Overall study outcomes, separate from this receptor: A later analysis reported that several top co-occurrence clusters appeared linked to parvovirus B19, influenza, CMV and Epstein-Barr virus. Broadly in line with IMGT annotations, most TCR beta V segments showed up in productive rearrangements about 90% or about 30% of the time in an earlier analysis of a few hundred of the donors. Compared with equally common non-associated chains, HLA-associated TCR beta chains in a later analysis were more clonally expanded and had lower generation probabilities. The authors suggested that the approach could potentially be extended to other disease states and immunological phenotypes. The classifier was reported to diagnose cytomegalovirus status with high specificity and sensitivity in both the original and validation cohorts. Compared with the roughly 670-donor mean, donors in an Asian-associated ancestry cluster had fewer N-insertions in productive TCRs, according to a later genetic analysis. In the study, around 150 TCR beta chains were listed as associated with cytomegalovirus. Linkage disequilibrium might explain the correlated functional status among segregating V segments, but an unknown experimental factor could not be excluded. A further reported finding was that TCR beta sequences accurately predicted the HLA-A and HLA-B alleles for most subjects in the first cohort. Sequencing depth was assumed to be roughly uniform across donors in the presence/absence analyses, though that assumption may not hold. Across donors, most TCR sequences were observed very rarely, whereas some public TCRs were present in many individuals. A cluster of highly shared sequence variants was judged likely to be a technical artifact of the sequencing pipeline. Because HLA typing was unavailable for some donors at each locus, only the typed subset was used in association tests. In a later analysis, TCR association rates were found to vary across HLA loci, with the most associated TCRs seen for DRB1 alleles and the fewest for HLA-C alleles. Immune exposure information for the cohort was limited to CMV serostatus. The 87-base-pair reads could not distinguish some IMGT-functional V segments, including TRBV6-2 and TRBV6-3, so those segments were excluded. Because counts were too low, seventeen rarely observed V segments, including chromosome 9 orphons, were excluded from the earlier analysis of several hundred of the donors. Most CMV-associated TCR beta chains appeared to be HLA-restricted in a later analysis, and the HLA associations seemed to be driven largely by CMV exposure. Only TCR beta chains were sequenced in this cohort, and the absence of alpha or paired-chain data limited detectable features. A later analysis associated 15,000 to 20,000 TCR beta sequences with specific HLA alleles at a false discovery rate of 0.05. Three of the identified cytomegalovirus-associated TCR beta chains were confirmed in vitro to be specific for cytomegalovirus antigens. When HLA alleles, especially DR and DQ, strongly co-occurred, TCR associations were difficult to assign to individual alleles. In a later genetic analysis, a missense DCLRE1C variant was associated with V-gene and J-gene trimming of TCR beta chains, and the association was replicated in an independent cohort.

Turning to this clone: Its antigen has not been determined. Per-base qualities were not stored, and no clone one base away is much larger.

The library was produced with the immunoSEQ multiplex PCR assay. A mixture of 60 forward primers for TCR Vbeta segments and 13 reverse primers for TCR Jbeta segments was used in the multiplex PCR. A multiplex PCR assay on genomic DNA amplified the CDR3 region of rearranged TCR beta genes. The amplified TCR beta libraries were sequenced on the Illumina HiSeq System as 87-base-pair reads. The study's own analysis went as follows. A later analysis tallied around 87 million unique TCR beta chains across the roughly 610 repertoires, and approximately 9.9 million of those chains were shared by two or more donors. To remove PCR and sequencing errors, raw reads were error-corrected and collapsed into unique sequences using a nearest-neighbor algorithm that merged closely related sequences. V, D and J gene segments were assigned by aligning CDR3 sequences to IMGT reference sequences. For a sequence to be retained, a match of at least six nucleotides was required to both a V gene segment and a J gene segment. A rearrangement was called productive if the CDR3 had no stop codons and remained in frame with V and J, and every other rearrangement was called non-productive. Following IMGT convention, CDR3 was defined as the stretch from the second conserved V-encoded cysteine to the conserved J-encoded phenylalanine. The earlier analysis of fewer than 700 of the donors excluded sequences that lacked an unambiguous match to a single V gene segment. In an earlier analysis of approximately 500 of the donors, a V segment was called functional when productive rearrangements were above 56.7%, and segregating when the standard deviation between donors exceeded 5%. A statistical classification framework was built for diagnosing cytomegalovirus status from the catalog of TCR beta chain sequences. In a later analysis, V and J genes were assigned by comparing TCR nucleotide sequences against IMGT/GENE-DB human TR gene sequences. In a later analysis, CDR3 sequences and most-parsimonious VDJ recombination scenarios were assigned using the TCRdist pipeline. In a later analysis, every TCR beta chain was defined by the combination of its CDR3 amino acid sequence and its V-gene family, and reads without a unique V-gene family were dropped. As a way to deal with suspected cross-contamination and a sequencing artifact, a later analysis dropped hundreds of nucleotide sequences that were highly shared and had low generation probability. In a later analysis, a clonal expansion index was calculated for each public chain from normalized within-repertoire ranks of inferred template counts. In a later analysis, generation probabilities were computed using a VDJ recombination model fitted to out-of-frame rearrangements, and the results were checked against IGoR. Hypergeometric tests were used in a later analysis to score TCR-TCR, TCR-HLA and TCR-CMV co-occurrence, with a repertoire-size bias correction applied to the TCR pairs. False discovery rates were estimated in a later analysis by permuting HLA or CMV assignments 20 times. In a later analysis, co-occurring TCRs were grouped using DBSCAN, and TCRdist sequence similarity was added for clustering within HLA-allele-positive subsets. Co-occurrence clustering excluded repertoires with fewer than 30,000 or more than 120,000 public chains, plus five with anomalous nucleotide sharing. This is the immuneACCESS table as TCRdb keeps it, with only in-frame sequences that have V and J called. A part of the clones is gone; compared with another copy, unresolved V genes explain less than half, and the rest is unexplained. From that table come the V and J calls and clone size; the DNA was used to work out D and trimming. The sample includes around 190,000 clones, with 9.5% observed a single time. Of the sample, 1% to 1.5% falls within the top ten clones.

V was cut back by 4 bases and J by 0 bases, leaving a gap of 13 bases between them. CDR1 and CDR2 are drawn from the germline V gene: SGHDT, YYEEEE. Inclusive of the bounding cysteine and phenylalanine, the CDR3 is 15 residues long. Only the CDR3 portion is preserved as DNA: 45 bases, with reading frame beginning at the first base. The cohort consisted of 670 or so healthy bone marrow donors. Cohort members were all nominally healthy when sampled, although unrecorded immune exposures were likely present. The donor was CMV seropositive and belonged to the group of 250 to 350 seropositive cohort members. Every donor gave a peripheral blood sample, and the peripheral blood mononuclear cells from that sample were used for TCR beta sequencing. Genomic DNA extraction from the blood cell samples was performed with the Qiagen DNeasy Blood Extraction Kit.

The sequence was collected from a woman in her 30s in good health and CMV-seropositive. In this chain, TRBV5-6 is recombined with TRBJ1-1; no D segment can be confidently identified. Material for sequencing was PBMCs. The sequence in DNA is TGTGCCAGCAGCCGGGGAATCCGGATGAACACTGAAGCTTTCTTT. This is translated as CASSRGIRMNTEAFF.